This T cell receptor (beta chain) was recorded in a study of T cell clusters in autoimmune cytopenias. This clonotype is deemed medium-sized by its frequency. TRB was amplified from around 0.25 ug of peripheral blood genomic DNA per sample. The CDR3 has 13 residues. Germline V gives CDR1 ENHRY, CDR2 SYGVKD. TRB was amplified by touch-down multiplex PCR, primer pools A and B combined. TCRdb re-called the multiplex PCR reads and shows each CDR3 protein once, DNA omitted. This sample lists over a thousand distinct CDR3 sequences; its ten largest clones have 47%. The V call is TRBV10-3, the J call TRBJ2-3. Material for sequencing was peripheral blood. This clonotype originated in a human donor with an autoimmune cytopenia or autoimmune hepatitis (not recorded which). CDR3 region: CAISEPTVNTQYF.